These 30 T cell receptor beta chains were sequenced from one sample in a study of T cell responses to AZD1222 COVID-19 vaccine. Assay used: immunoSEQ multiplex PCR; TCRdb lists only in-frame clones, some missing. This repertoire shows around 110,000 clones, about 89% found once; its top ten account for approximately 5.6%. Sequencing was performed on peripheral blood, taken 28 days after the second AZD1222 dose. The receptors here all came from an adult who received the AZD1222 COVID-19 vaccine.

Here the CDR3 reads CASSSPRRGPSTDTQYF. As DNA, the CDR3 is TGTGCCAGCAGCTCCCCTAGGAGGGGGCCTAGCACAGATACGCAGTATTTT. The gene calls are TRBV11-2 and TRBJ2-3; a possible D gene is TRBD1 (7 bases). The CDR3 spans 17 residues. The germline gives CDR1 SGHAT, CDR2 FQNNGV. Trimming stripped 4 bases from V and 0 bases from J, with 17 bases between.

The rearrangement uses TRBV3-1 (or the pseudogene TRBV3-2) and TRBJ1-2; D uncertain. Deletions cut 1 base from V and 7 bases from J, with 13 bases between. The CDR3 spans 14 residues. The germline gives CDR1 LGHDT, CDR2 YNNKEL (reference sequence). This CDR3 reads CASSQGPEEAGYTF. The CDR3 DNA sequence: TGTGCCAGCAGCCAAGGGCCAGAGGAAGCTGGCTACACCTTC.

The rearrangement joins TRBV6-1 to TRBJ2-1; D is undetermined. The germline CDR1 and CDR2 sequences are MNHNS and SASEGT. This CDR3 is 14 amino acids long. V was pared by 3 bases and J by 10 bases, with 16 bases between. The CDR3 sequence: CASSDGRRMGEQFF. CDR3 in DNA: TGTGCCAGCAGTGATGGACGGCGGATGGGGGAGCAGTTCTTC.

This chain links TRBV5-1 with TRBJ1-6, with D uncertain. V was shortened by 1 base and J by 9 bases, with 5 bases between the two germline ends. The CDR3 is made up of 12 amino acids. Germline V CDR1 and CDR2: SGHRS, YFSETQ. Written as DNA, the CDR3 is TGCGCCAGCAGCTTGATGGGTTCACCCCTCCACTTT. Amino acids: CASSLMGSPLHF.

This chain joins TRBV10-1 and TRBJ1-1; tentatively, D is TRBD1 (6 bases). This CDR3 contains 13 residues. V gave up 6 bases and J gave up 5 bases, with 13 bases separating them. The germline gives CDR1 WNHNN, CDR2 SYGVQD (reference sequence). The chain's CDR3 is CASRAQGRTEAFF. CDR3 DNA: TGCGCCAGCAGGGCCCAGGGGAGGACTGAAGCTTTCTTT.

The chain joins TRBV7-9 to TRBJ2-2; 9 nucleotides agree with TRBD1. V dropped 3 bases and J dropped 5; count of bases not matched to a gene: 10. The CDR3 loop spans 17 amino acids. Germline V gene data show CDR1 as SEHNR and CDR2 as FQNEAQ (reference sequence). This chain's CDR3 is CASSLVPGQGSTGELFF. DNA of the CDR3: TGTGCCAGCAGCTTGGTCCCCGGACAGGGGTCTACCGGGGAGCTGTTTTTT.

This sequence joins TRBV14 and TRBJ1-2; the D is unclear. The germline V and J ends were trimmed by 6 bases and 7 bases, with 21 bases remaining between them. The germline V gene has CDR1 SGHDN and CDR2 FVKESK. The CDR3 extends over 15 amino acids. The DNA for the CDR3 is TGTGCCAGCAGTCCTAAGCCCGACTCTATCTTTGGCTACACCTTC. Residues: CASSPKPDSIFGYTF.

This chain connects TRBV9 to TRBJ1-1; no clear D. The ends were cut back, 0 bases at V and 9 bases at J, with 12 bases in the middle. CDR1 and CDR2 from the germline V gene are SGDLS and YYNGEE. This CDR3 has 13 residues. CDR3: CASSVASGSQAFF. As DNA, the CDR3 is TGTGCCAGCAGCGTAGCTAGTGGGTCTCAAGCTTTCTTT.

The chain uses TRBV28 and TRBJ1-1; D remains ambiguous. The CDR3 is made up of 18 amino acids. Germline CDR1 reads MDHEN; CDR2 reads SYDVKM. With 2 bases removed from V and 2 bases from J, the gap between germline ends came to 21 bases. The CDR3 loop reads CASSLTFWGKGENTEAFF. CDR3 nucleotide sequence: TGTGCCAGCAGTTTAACGTTTTGGGGTAAGGGAGAAAACACTGAAGCTTTCTTT.

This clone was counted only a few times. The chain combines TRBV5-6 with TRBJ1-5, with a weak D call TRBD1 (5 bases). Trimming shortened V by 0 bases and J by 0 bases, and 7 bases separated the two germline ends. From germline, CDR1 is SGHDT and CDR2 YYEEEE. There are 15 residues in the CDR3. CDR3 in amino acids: CASSLGGNSNQPQHF. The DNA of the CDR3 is TGTGCCAGCAGCTTGGGGGGGAATAGCAATCAGCCCCAGCATTTT.

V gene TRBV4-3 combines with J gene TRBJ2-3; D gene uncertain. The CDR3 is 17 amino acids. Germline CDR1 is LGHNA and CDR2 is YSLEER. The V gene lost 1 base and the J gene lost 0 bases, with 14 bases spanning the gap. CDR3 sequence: CASSQGPPASSTDTQYF. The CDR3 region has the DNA TGCGCCAGCAGCCAAGGACCCCCGGCGTCTAGCACAGATACGCAGTATTTT.

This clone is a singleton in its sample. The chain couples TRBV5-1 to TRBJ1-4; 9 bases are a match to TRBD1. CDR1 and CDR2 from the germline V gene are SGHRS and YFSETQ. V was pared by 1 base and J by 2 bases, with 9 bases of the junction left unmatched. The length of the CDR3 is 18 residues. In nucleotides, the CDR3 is TGCGCCAGCAGCTTGCGGGGGACAGGGCTTACGACTAATGAAAAACTGTTTTTT. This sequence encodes CASSLRGTGLTTNEKLFF.

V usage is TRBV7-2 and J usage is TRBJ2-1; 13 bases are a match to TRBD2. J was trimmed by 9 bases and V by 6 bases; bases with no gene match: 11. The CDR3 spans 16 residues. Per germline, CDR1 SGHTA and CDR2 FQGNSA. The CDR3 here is CASSPPRGLAGSEQFF. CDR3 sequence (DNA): TGTGCCAGCAGTCCCCCGAGGGGACTAGCGGGAAGTGAGCAGTTCTTC.

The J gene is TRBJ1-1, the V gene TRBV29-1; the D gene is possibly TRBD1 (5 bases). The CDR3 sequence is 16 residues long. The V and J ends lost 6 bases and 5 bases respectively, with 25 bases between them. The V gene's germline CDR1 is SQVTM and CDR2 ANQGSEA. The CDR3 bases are TGCAGCGTGGGGCCCCCGTCGAGGGCTTGGTGGACTGAAGCTTTCTTT. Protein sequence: CSVGPPSRAWWTEAFF.

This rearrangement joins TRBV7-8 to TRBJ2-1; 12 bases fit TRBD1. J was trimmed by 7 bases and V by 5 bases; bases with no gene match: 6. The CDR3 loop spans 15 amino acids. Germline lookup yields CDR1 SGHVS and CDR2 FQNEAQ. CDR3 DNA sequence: TGTGCCAGCAGCCCGGGACAGGGGGCAAGGAATGAGCAGTTCTTC. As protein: CASSPGQGARNEQFF.

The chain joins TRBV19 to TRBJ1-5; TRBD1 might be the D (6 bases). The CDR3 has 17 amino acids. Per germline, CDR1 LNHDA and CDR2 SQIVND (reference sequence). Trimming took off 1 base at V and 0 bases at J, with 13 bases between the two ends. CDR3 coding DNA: TGTGCCAGTAGTATAGTGGCAGGGGCTCATAGCAATCAGCCCCAGCATTTT. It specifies CASSIVAGAHSNQPQHF.

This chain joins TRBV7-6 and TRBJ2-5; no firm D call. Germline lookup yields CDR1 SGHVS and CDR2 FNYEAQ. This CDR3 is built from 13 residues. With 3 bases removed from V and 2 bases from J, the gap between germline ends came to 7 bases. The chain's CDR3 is CASSFARQETQYF. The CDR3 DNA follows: TGTGCCAGCAGCTTCGCTAGGCAAGAGACCCAGTACTTC. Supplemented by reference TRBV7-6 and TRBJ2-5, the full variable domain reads GAGVSQSPRYKVTKRGQDVALRCDPISGHVSLYWYRQALGQGPEFLTYFNYEAQQDKSGLPNDRFSAERPEGSISTLTIQRTEQRDSAMYRCASSFARQETQYFGPGTRLLVL.

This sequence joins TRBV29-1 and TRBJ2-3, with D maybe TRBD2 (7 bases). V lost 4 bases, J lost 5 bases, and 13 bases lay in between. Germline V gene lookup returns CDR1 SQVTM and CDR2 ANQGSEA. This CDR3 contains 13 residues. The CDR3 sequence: CSVARGGKDTQYF. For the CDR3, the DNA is TGCAGCGTTGCGCGCGGGGGCAAAGATACGCAGTATTTT.

CDR3 DNA sequence: TGTGCCAGTAGTGATAGGGCAGGACGTATCCAGCCCCAGCATTTT. Its protein is CASSDRAGRIQPQHF. This chain joins TRBV19 and TRBJ1-5; D ambiguous. In germline, CDR1 is LNHDA, CDR2 SQIVND (reference sequence). Trimming took off 5 bases at V and 7 bases at J, with 18 bases between the two ends. This CDR3 comprises 15 residues.

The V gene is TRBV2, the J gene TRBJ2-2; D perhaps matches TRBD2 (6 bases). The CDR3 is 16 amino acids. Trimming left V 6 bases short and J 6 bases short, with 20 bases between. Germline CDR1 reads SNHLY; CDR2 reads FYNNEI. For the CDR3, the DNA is TGTGCCAGCAGAGACTGGAGGAGGGAGTGGGCCGGGGAGCTGTTTTTT. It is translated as CASRDWRREWAGELFF.

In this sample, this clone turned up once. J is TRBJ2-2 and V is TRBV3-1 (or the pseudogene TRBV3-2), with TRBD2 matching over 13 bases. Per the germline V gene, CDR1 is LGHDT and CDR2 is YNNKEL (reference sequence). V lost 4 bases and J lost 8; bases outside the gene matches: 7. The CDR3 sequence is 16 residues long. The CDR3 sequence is CASSRTSGSESGELFF. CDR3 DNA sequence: TGTGCCAGCAGCCGGACTAGCGGGAGTGAATCGGGGGAGCTGTTTTTT.

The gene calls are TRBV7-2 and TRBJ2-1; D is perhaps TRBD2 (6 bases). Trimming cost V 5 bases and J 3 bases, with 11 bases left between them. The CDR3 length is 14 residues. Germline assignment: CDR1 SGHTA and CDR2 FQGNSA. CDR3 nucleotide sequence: TGTGCCAGCAGCCCCGAGGAGGGCTACAATGAGCAGTTCTTC. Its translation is CASSPEEGYNEQFF.

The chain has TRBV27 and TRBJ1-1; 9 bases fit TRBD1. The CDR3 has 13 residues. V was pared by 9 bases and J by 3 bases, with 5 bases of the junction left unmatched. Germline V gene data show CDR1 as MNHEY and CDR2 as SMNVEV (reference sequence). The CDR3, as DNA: TGTGCCAGTGGGACAGGGAGGCACACTGAAGCTTTCTTT. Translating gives CASGTGRHTEAFF.

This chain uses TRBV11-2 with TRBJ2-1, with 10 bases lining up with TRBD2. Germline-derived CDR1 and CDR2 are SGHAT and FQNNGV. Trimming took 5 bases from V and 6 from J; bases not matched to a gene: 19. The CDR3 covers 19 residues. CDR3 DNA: TGTGCCAGCAGCGCGAACGGGAGTCCGGGACTAGCGACCTTCAATGAGCAGTTCTTC. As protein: CASSANGSPGLATFNEQFF.

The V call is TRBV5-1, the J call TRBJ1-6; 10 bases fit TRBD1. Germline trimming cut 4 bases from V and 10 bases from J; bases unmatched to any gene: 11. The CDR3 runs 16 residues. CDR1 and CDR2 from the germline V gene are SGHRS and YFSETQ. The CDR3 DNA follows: TGCGCCAGCAGCATGGCGACAGGGACAGGGGAATCACCCCTCCACTTT. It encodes CASSMATGTGESPLHF.

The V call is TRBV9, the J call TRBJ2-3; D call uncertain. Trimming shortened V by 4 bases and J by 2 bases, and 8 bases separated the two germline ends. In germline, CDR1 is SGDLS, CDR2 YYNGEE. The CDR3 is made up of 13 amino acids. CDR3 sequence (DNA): TGTGCCAGCAGCTCCGGACCCACAGATACGCAGTATTTT. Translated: CASSSGPTDTQYF.

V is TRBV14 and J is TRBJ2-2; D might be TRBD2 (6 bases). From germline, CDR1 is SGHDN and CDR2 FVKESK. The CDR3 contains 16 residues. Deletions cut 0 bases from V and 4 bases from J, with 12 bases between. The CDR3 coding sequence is TGTGCCAGCAGCCAAGATTGGGGGGAAGTCACCGGGGAGCTGTTTTTT. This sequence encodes CASSQDWGEVTGELFF.

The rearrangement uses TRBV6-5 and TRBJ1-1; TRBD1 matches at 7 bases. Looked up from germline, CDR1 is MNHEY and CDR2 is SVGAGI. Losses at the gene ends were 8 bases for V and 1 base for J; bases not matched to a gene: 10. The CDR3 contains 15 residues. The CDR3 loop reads CASRHPDRENTEAFF. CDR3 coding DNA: TGTGCCAGCCGACACCCCGACAGGGAGAACACTGAAGCTTTCTTT.

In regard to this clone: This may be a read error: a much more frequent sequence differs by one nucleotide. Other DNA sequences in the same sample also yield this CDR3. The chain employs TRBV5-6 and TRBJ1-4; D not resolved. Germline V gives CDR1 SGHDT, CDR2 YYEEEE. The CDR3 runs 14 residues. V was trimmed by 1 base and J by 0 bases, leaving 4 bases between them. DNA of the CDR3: TGTGCCAGCAGCTTGATCGCAACTAATGAAAAACTGTTTTTT. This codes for CASSLIATNEKLFF.

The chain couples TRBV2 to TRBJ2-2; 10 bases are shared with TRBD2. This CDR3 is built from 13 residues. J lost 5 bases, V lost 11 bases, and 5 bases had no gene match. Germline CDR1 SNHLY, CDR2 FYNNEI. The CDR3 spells CADKGLATGELFF. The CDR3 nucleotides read TGTGCCGACAAGGGACTAGCGACCGGGGAGCTGTTTTTT.